Presented here are 22 T cell receptor beta chains from one specimen sequenced in a study of T cells after yellow fever vaccination. TCRdb reprocessed the 5' RACE reads via MiXCR and lists one record per CDR3 protein. Counted here are fewer than 400,000 distinct CDR3 sequences, about 11% occurring once; the ten biggest clones make up approximately 3%. The sequencing used CD4+ T cells sorted from PBMCs, collected 45 days after the yellow fever booster vaccination. The receptors derive from a man younger than 35 who received the YFV17D yellow fever vaccine.

This clonotype was picked up many times. The chain combines TRBV5-1 with TRBJ1-3; D ambiguous. The V gene lost 0 bases and the J gene lost 0 bases, with 13 bases spanning the gap. The CDR3 runs 17 residues. The germline V gene encodes CDR1 SGHRS and CDR2 YFSETQ. DNA for the CDR3: TGCGCCAGCAGCTTGGCCAGCGGCTCGAGCTCTGGAAACACCATATATTTT. It yields the protein CASSLASGSSSGNTIYF.

The rearrangement links TRBV5-1 to TRBJ1-3; a weak D match, TRBD1 (6 bases). The CDR3 runs 16 residues. Per the germline V gene, CDR1 is SGHRS and CDR2 is YFSETQ. Trimming pared 4 bases from V and 4 bases from J, leaving 18 bases between. The CDR3 coding sequence is TGCGCCAGCAGCAACCGTGTGGGGGGCGACGGAAACACCATATATTTT. This gives the protein CASSNRVGGDGNTIYF.

The chain recombines TRBV28 with TRBJ2-1; TRBD1 matches at 11 bases. This CDR3 is built from 17 residues. The germline V gene has CDR1 MDHEN and CDR2 SYDVKM. The V gene end was trimmed by 6 bases and the J gene end by 6 bases; junction bases not matched to a gene: 13. The CDR3 DNA sequence: TGTGCCAGCAGCGGACAGGGGGCGGCTACTGGTGGCAATGAGCAGTTCTTC. Protein sequence: CASSGQGAATGGNEQFF.

The chain couples TRBV28 to TRBJ1-4; no firm D call. The CDR3 totals 15 residues. V was shortened by 5 bases and J by 8 bases, with 18 bases between the two germline ends. The germline V gene encodes CDR1 MDHEN and CDR2 SYDVKM. CDR3 DNA sequence: TGTGCCAGCAGTCCTGCCGGAGGTAGTTGGGAAAAACTGTTTTTT. It is translated as CASSPAGGSWEKLFF. The entire variable domain, with the rest obtained from reference TRBV28 and TRBJ1-4, is as follows: DVKVTQSSRYLVKRTGEKVFLECVQDMDHENMFWYRQDPGLGLRLIYFSYDVKMKEKGDIPEGYSVSREKKERFSLILESASTNQTSMYLCASSPAGGSWEKLFFGSGTQLSVL.

Here the CDR3 reads CASSLSGQNTGELFF. The CDR3 bases are TGTGCCAGCAGCTTATCGGGACAGAACACCGGGGAGCTGTTTTTT. This rearrangement joins TRBV7-8 to TRBJ2-2, with TRBD1 as a possible D gene (6 bases). The V end lost 2 bases, the J end lost 1 base, and 8 bases lay between the germline ends. Germline V gene sequence: CDR1 SGHVS, CDR2 FQNEAQ. CDR3 length: 15 residues.

This clonotype was picked up many times. The rearrangement joins TRBV5-6 to TRBJ2-7; weak D call: TRBD2 (6 bases). The V end was cut by 4 bases, the J end by 0 bases, with 11 bases between. CDR1 is SGHDT and CDR2 is YYEEEE in the germline V gene. CDR3 length: 14 residues. The CDR3 reads CASSGKDYSYEQYF. The CDR3 DNA reads as TGTGCCAGCAGCGGGAAGGACTACTCCTACGAGCAGTACTTC.

This CDR3 is CASRMSGANVLTF. The CDR3, as DNA: TGTGCCAGTAGGATGTCTGGGGCCAACGTCCTGACTTTC. The chain links TRBV19 to TRBJ2-6; no clear D. The CDR3 runs to 13 residues. Germline V gene lookup returns CDR1 LNHDA and CDR2 SQIVND (reference sequence). V was trimmed by 6 bases and J by 1 base, leaving 4 bases between them. Filled out from reference TRBV19 and TRBJ2-6, the complete variable domain reads DGGITQSPKYLFRKEGQNVTLSCEQNLNHDAMYWYRQDPGQGLRLIYYSQIVNDFQKGDIAEGYSVSREKKESFPLTVTSAQKNPTAFYLCASRMSGANVLTFGAGSRLTVL.

In this sample, this clonotype turned up a few times. The genes are TRBV11-2 and TRBJ2-1; perhaps D is TRBD1 or TRBD2 (5 bases each). The V gene's germline CDR1 is SGHAT and CDR2 FQNNGV. This CDR3 comprises 14 residues. V lost 7 bases to trimming and J lost 4 bases, with 14 bases between them. In DNA, the CDR3 is TGTGCCAGCAATCGGGACCCAGGGTACAATGAGCAGTTCTTC. Translation gives CASNRDPGYNEQFF.

The J gene is TRBJ2-1, the V gene TRBV4-3; weak D call: TRBD1 (5 bases). Trimming cost V 3 bases and J 6 bases, with 15 bases left between them. The CDR3 runs 15 residues. The germline V gene encodes CDR1 LGHNA and CDR2 YSLEER. CDR3 DNA: TGCGCCAGCAGCCACGCAGGGTTAAAGGGCAATGAGCAGTTCTTC. Translating gives CASSHAGLKGNEQFF.

This sequence joins TRBV20-1 and TRBJ1-5, with D unresolved. The germline V gene encodes CDR1 DFQATT and CDR2 SNEGSKA (reference sequence). Trimming removed 6 bases from V and 7 bases from J, with 13 bases in between. CDR3 length equals 12 residues. CDR3 amino acids: CSAGGAAQPQHF. CDR3 DNA sequence: TGCAGTGCGGGCGGCGCGGCGCAGCCCCAGCATTTT.

The genes are TRBV18 and TRBJ1-1; perhaps TRBD1 as D (6 bases). V lost 5 bases and J lost 0, with 13 bases in between. Germline V gene data show CDR1 as KGHSH and CDR2 as LQKENI. The CDR3 length is 15 residues. The CDR3 nucleotides are TGTGCCAGCTCAACGGGCAGGGGAATGAACACTGAAGCTTTCTTT. Its protein is CASSTGRGMNTEAFF.

This clonotype was picked up a small number of times. The genes are TRBV12-3 or TRBV12-4 and TRBJ1-5, with unresolved D. This CDR3 contains 15 residues. With 8 bases removed from V and 3 bases from J, the gap between germline ends came to 17 bases. In nucleotides, the CDR3 is TGTGCCAGCGCGGCGGCAGCGCTATACAATCAGCCCCAGCATTTT. Its translation: CASAAAALYNQPQHF.

This clonotype was seen only a few times. This chain links TRBV12-3 or TRBV12-4 with TRBJ2-3; D not certain. V was shortened by 2 bases and J by 0 bases, with 6 bases between the two germline ends. This CDR3 region has 14 residues. This CDR3 reads CASSLSDSTDTQYF. The DNA for the CDR3 is TGTGCCAGCAGTTTAAGTGACAGCACAGATACGCAGTATTTT.

V gene TRBV20-1 combines with J gene TRBJ1-6, with D unresolved. Germline V CDR1 and CDR2: DFQATT, SNEGSKA (reference sequence). This CDR3 has 13 amino acids. V was cut by 4 bases and J by 9 bases, with 13 bases left in between. As DNA, the CDR3 is TGCAGTGCTACTTTCGGCCTGACTTCACCCCTCCACTTT. This encodes CSATFGLTSPLHF.

V gene TRBV6-1 combines with J gene TRBJ1-1; D is uncertain. V was shortened by 0 bases and J by 11 bases, with 7 bases between the two germline ends. The germline V gene encodes CDR1 MNHNS and CDR2 SASEGT. The CDR3 has 11 amino acids. CDR3 bases: TGTGCCAGCAGTGAAGCGTTCAGGGCTTTCTTT. Translated, it gives CASSEAFRAFF.

This clonotype showed up just a few times. This chain links TRBV29-1 with TRBJ1-1; no clear D gene. This CDR3 is 13 amino acids long. Germline V gene lookup returns CDR1 SQVTM and CDR2 ANQGSEA. V lost 7 bases and J 2 bases, leaving 14 bases between the germline ends. The CDR3: CSAGRSGNTEAFF. For the CDR3, the DNA is TGCAGCGCCGGTCGCAGCGGAAACACTGAAGCTTTCTTT.

This clonotype was seen a handful of times. The rearrangement uses TRBV20-1 and TRBJ1-2; possibly TRBD1 for D (6 bases). Germline V gives CDR1 DFQATT, CDR2 SNEGSKA (reference sequence). With 4 bases removed from V and 2 bases from J, the gap between germline ends came to 23 bases. This CDR3 contains 17 residues. The chain's CDR3 is CSATGAGQRRLNYGYTF. In DNA form, the CDR3 reads TGCAGTGCTACCGGGGCCGGACAGCGCCGACTGAACTATGGCTACACCTTC.

This clonotype was detected ten times or more. The chain recombines TRBV19 with TRBJ1-5; D gene uncertain. The CDR3 is 14 residues long. Germline V gene lookup returns CDR1 LNHDA and CDR2 SQIVND (reference sequence). V shed 8 bases and J shed 0 bases, with 11 bases lying between them. The CDR3 nucleotides read TGTGCCAGTGTAAGGCCTTATAGCAATCAGCCCCAGCATTTT. This codes for CASVRPYSNQPQHF. The whole variable domain, filled in from reference TRBV19 and TRBJ1-5, reads DGGITQSPKYLFRKEGQNVTLSCEQNLNHDAMYWYRQDPGQGLRLIYYSQIVNDFQKGDIAEGYSVSREKKESFPLTVTSAQKNPTAFYLCASVRPYSNQPQHFGDGTRLSIL.

V is TRBV11-2 and J is TRBJ1-2; 9 bases map to TRBD1. CDR3 length: 16 amino acids. V lost 3 bases to trimming and J lost 2 bases; unmatched junction nucleotides: 7. Germline V CDR1 and CDR2: SGHAT, FQNNGV. The CDR3 nucleotides read TGTGCCAGCAGCTTGGGGGACAGGGTAATGAACTATGGCTACACCTTC. Amino acid sequence: CASSLGDRVMNYGYTF.

The table lists this clonotype with a few counts. V usage is TRBV5-1 and J usage is TRBJ2-4; D gene unclear. Trimming took 0 bases from V and 0 from J, leaving 4 bases between them. The CDR3 is made up of 14 amino acids. Per the germline V gene, CDR1 is SGHRS and CDR2 is YFSETQ. DNA of the CDR3: TGCGCCAGCAGCTTGGGGATAGCCAAAAACATTCAGTACTTC. Encoded protein: CASSLGIAKNIQYF.

This clonotype was picked up a small number of times. V gene TRBV7-9 combines with J gene TRBJ1-2, with D unresolved. Trimming cost V 1 base and J 5 bases, with 8 bases left between them. Germline CDR1 SEHNR, CDR2 FQNEAQ (reference sequence). This CDR3 has 13 amino acids. CDR3 protein: CASSLDDGYGYTF. For the CDR3, the DNA is TGTGCCAGCAGCTTAGACGACGGATATGGCTACACCTTC.

The chain has TRBV20-1 and TRBJ1-5; D perhaps matches TRBD1 (6 bases). Trimming left V 5 bases short and J 9 bases short, with 14 bases between. The CDR3 totals 12 residues. The germline CDR1 and CDR2 sequences are DFQATT and SNEGSKA (reference sequence). CDR3 coding DNA: TGCAGTGCTGGACAGCTTTTCGCGCCCCAGCATTTT. It translates to CSAGQLFAPQHF.